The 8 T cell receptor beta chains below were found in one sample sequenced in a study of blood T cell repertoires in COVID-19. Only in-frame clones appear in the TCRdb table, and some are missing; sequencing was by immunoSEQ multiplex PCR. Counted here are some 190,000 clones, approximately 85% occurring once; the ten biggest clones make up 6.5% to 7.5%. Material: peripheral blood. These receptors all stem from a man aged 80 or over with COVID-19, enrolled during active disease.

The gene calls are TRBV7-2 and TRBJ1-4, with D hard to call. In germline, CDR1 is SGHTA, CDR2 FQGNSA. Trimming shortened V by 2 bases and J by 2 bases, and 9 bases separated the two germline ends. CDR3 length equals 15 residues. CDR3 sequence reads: CASSLRGRTNEKLFF. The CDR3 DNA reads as TGTGCCAGCAGCTTACGAGGGAGGACTAATGAAAAACTGTTTTTT.

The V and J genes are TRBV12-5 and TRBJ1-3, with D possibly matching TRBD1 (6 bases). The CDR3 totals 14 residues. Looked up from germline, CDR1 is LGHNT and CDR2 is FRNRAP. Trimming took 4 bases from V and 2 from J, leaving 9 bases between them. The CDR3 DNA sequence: TGTGCTAGTGGTTCCGGGACAACTGGAAACACCATATATTTT. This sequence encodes CASGSGTTGNTIYF. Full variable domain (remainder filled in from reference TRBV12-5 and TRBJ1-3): DARVTQTPRHKVTEMGQEVTMRCQPILGHNTVFWYRQTMMQGLELLAYFRNRAPLDDSGMPKDRFSAEMPDATLATLKIQPSEPRDSAVYFCASGSGTTGNTIYFGEGSWLTVV.

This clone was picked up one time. The CDR3 here is CASSSGEFAAQETQYF. CDR3 coding DNA: TGTGCCAGCAGCAGCGGGGAGTTTGCGGCCCAAGAGACCCAGTACTTC. The V gene is TRBV5-4, the J gene TRBJ2-5; TRBD2 agrees at 7 bases. The CDR3 extends over 16 amino acids. V gave up 4 bases and J gave up 1 base; unmatched junction bases: 10. From germline, CDR1 is SGHNT and CDR2 YYREEE (reference sequence).

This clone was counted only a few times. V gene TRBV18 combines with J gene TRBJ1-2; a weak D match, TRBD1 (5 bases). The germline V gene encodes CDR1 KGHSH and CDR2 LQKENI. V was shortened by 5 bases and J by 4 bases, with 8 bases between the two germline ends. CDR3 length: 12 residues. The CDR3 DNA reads TGTGCCAGCTCATCCGGGGGCTATGGCTACACCTTC. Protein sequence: CASSSGGYGYTF.

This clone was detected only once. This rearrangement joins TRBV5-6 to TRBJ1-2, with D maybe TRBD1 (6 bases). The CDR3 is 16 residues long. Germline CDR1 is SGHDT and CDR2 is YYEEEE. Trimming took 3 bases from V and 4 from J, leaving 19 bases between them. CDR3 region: CASSSRIRGAGYGYTF. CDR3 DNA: TGTGCCAGCAGCTCCCGTATCCGGGGGGCGGGCTATGGCTACACCTTC.

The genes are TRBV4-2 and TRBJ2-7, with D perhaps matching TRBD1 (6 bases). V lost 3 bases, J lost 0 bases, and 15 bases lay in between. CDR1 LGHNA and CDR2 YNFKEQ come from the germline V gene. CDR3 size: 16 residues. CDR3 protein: CASSQREQGISYEQYF. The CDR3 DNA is TGTGCCAGCAGCCAGAGAGAACAGGGAATCTCCTACGAGCAGTACTTC.

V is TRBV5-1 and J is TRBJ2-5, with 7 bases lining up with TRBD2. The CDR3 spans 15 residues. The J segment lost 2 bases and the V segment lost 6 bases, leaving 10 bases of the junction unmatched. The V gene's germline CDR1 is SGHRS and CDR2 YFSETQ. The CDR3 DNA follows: TGCGCCAGCACCCGATGGGAGGGTGGTCAAGAGACCCAGTACTTC. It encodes CASTRWEGGQETQYF.

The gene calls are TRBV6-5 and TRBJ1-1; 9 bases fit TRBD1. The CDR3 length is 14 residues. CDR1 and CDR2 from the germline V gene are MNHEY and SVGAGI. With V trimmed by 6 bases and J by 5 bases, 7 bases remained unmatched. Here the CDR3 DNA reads TGTGCCAGCAGCCGGGGACAGGGTAGGACTGAAGCTTTCTTT. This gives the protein CASSRGQGRTEAFF.